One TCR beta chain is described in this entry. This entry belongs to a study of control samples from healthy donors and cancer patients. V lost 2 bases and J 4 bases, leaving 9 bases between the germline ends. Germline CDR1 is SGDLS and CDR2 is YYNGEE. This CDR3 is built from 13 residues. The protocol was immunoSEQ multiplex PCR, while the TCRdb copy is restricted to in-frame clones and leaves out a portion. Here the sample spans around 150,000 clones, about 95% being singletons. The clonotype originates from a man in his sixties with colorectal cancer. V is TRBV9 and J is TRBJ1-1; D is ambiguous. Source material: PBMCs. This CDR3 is CASSVGDGTEAFF. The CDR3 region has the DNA TGTGCCAGCAGCGTGGGAGATGGCACTGAAGCTTTCTTT.